Here is one T cell receptor (beta chain) with its context. This entry is derived from a study of shared T cell receptors in the human thymus. Using immunoSEQ multiplex PCR, the repertoire was profiled, and TCRdb retains in-frame clones only, with some absent. Here the sample spans hundreds of thousands of clones, roughly 88% being singletons. CDR3 length: 14 amino acids. V shed 1 base and J shed 10 bases, with 14 bases lying between them. Per germline, CDR1 LNHNV and CDR2 YYDKDF (reference sequence). The same data also went into a second study, on human thymus T cells.

The chain employs TRBV15 and TRBJ2-1; perhaps TRBD1 as D (5 bases). The sample comprised thymocytes. This clonotype originated in a boy in the first two years of life with a congenital heart defect. The CDR3 region has the DNA TGTGCCACCAGCAGAGGAGACACGTACAGGGAGCAGTTCTTC. Amino acids: CATSRGDTYREQFF.